These 18 T cell receptor beta chains came from one sample sequenced in a study of cytomegalovirus exposure and HLA in healthy donors. The primer mix had 60 Vbeta and 13 Jbeta primers. Assay used: immunoSEQ multiplex PCR; TCRdb lists only in-frame clones, some missing. Of 55,000 to 80,000 clones detected, about four fifths appear once; the ten largest clones hold less than 7%. Sequencing used PBMCs. The receptors shown here come from a woman aged 25 to 39 in good health and CMV-seronegative.

The chain has TRBV7-9 and TRBJ2-5; 7 nucleotides match TRBD1. Germline lookup yields CDR1 SEHNR and CDR2 FQNEAQ (reference sequence). Trimming removed 4 bases from V and 2 bases from J; junction bases left unmatched: 4. The CDR3 extends over 14 amino acids. The CDR3 here is CASSYRGPQETQYF. In DNA, the CDR3 is TGTGCCAGCAGCTACAGGGGTCCGCAAGAGACCCAGTACTTC.

The gene calls are TRBV2 and TRBJ2-2, with 8 bases lining up with TRBD1. The length of the CDR3 is 15 residues. Trimming removed 7 bases from V and 6 bases from J; junction bases left unmatched: 10. The germline CDR1 and CDR2 sequences are SNHLY and FYNNEI. In DNA form, the CDR3 reads TGTGCCAGCAACCGGGACAGGTTGTTCTCCGGGGAGCTGTTTTTT. Translated: CASNRDRLFSGELFF.

The rearrangement joins TRBV9 to TRBJ1-4; no clear D. The CDR3 runs to 15 residues. Trimming shortened V by 3 bases and J by 0 bases, and 9 bases separated the two germline ends. In germline, CDR1 is SGDLS, CDR2 YYNGEE. The CDR3 protein is CASSGRGSTNEKLFF. CDR3 sequence (DNA): TGTGCCAGCAGCGGACGGGGTTCAACTAATGAAAAACTGTTTTTT. The complete variable domain, with remaining parts taken from reference TRBV9 and TRBJ1-4, reads DSGVTQTPKHLITATGQRVTLRCSPRSGDLSVYWYQQSLDQGLQFLIQYYNGEERAKGNILERFSAQQFPDLHSELNLSSLELGDSALYFCASSGRGSTNEKLFFGSGTQLSVL.

This clone was seen a single time. The rearrangement joins TRBV30 to TRBJ2-5; TRBD2 matches 13 bases. V lost 4 bases to trimming and J lost 5 bases; unmatched junction nucleotides: 22. This CDR3 is built from 20 residues. CDR1 and CDR2 (germline): GTSNPN, SVGIG (reference sequence). The CDR3 region is CAWTLQSWGLAGTGRETQYF. In DNA form, the CDR3 reads TGTGCCTGGACTCTACAATCCTGGGGACTAGCGGGGACGGGAAGGGAGACCCAGTACTTC.

This chain's CDR3 is CASSDADRLRDTQYF. CDR3 bases: TGTGCCAGCAGTGACGCGGACAGGCTCAGGGATACGCAGTATTTT. The chain recombines TRBV6-1 with TRBJ2-3, with 7 positions matching TRBD1. The CDR3 is 15 residues long. J lost 6 bases, V lost 3 bases, and 9 bases had no gene match. CDR1 and CDR2 from the germline V gene are MNHNS and SASEGT.

The rearrangement links TRBV6-5 to TRBJ2-7; D possibly corresponds to TRBD2 (7 bases). The V end was cut by 10 bases, the J end by 5 bases, with 15 bases between. This CDR3 region has 12 residues. Germline V gene lookup returns CDR1 MNHEY and CDR2 SVGAGI. CDR3 nucleotide sequence: TGTGCCACCCGGGCGGGGGCCAACGAGCAGTACGTC. Amino acid sequence: CATRAGANEQYV.

This chain uses TRBV27 with TRBJ2-1; 10 bases match TRBD2. The CDR3 consists of 15 residues. V lost 6 bases to trimming and J lost 7 bases; unmatched junction nucleotides: 9. Germline CDR1 MNHEY, CDR2 SMNVEV (reference sequence). The CDR3 sequence: CASRSAGGPGNEQFF. The CDR3 bases are TGTGCCAGCAGGTCAGCGGGAGGGCCGGGTAATGAGCAGTTCTTC.

The rearrangement uses TRBV28 and TRBJ1-5; TRBD1 might be the D (6 bases). Trimming cost V 3 bases and J 2 bases, with 11 bases left between them. This CDR3 is 15 amino acids long. CDR1 MDHEN and CDR2 SYDVKM come from the germline V gene. CDR3 nucleotides: TGTGCCAGCAGTTTTCGGGGGGCTGGCAATCAGCCCCAGCATTTT. It encodes CASSFRGAGNQPQHF.

The J gene is TRBJ1-2, the V gene TRBV28, with D unclear. Germline V gene data show CDR1 as MDHEN and CDR2 as SYDVKM. The CDR3 sequence is 14 residues long. Trimming removed 3 bases from V and 4 bases from J, with 12 bases in between. CDR3 loop: CASSFDTAFYGYTF. The CDR3 region has the DNA TGTGCCAGCAGTTTCGACACCGCATTCTATGGCTACACCTTC.

The chain is built from TRBV7-9 and TRBJ2-6; 8 bases agree with TRBD1. V shed 1 base and J 4 bases; nucleotides not matched to a gene: 9. Germline V gene lookup returns CDR1 SEHNR and CDR2 FQNEAQ (reference sequence). The length of the CDR3 is 18 residues. This CDR3 reads CASSLGGDRLVGANVLTF. The CDR3 DNA is TGTGCCAGCAGCTTAGGGGGGGACAGGCTTGTCGGGGCCAACGTCCTGACTTTC.

V and J are TRBV2 and TRBJ1-2; D is ambiguous. The length of the CDR3 is 11 residues. V was cut by 7 bases and J by 0 bases, with 3 bases left in between. The germline CDR1 and CDR2 sequences are SNHLY and FYNNEI. The CDR3 region has the DNA TGTGCCAGCACATCTAACTATGGCTACACCTTC. The encoded protein is CASTSNYGYTF. Full variable domain (rest looked up from reference TRBV2 and TRBJ1-2): EPEVTQTPSHQVTQMGQEVILRCVPISNHLYFYWYRQILGQKVEFLVSFYNNEISEKSEIFDDQFSVERPDGSNFTLKIRSTKLEDSAMYFCASTSNYGYTFGSGTRLTVV.

The rearrangement joins TRBV6-1 to TRBJ2-2; D unclear. This CDR3 is 14 amino acids long. Trimming stripped 8 bases from V and 1 base from J, with 11 bases between. Germline V gives CDR1 MNHNS, CDR2 SASEGT. This CDR3 reads CASLPILNTGELFF. CDR3 in DNA: TGTGCCAGCCTTCCTATACTGAACACCGGGGAGCTGTTTTTT.

The rearrangement uses TRBV4-3 and TRBJ1-1; 8 bases map to TRBD1. V lost 4 bases to trimming and J lost 7 bases; unmatched junction nucleotides: 5. Germline lookup yields CDR1 LGHNA and CDR2 YSLEER. The CDR3 extends over 13 amino acids. The CDR3: CASSRKQGVEAFF. The CDR3 DNA follows: TGCGCCAGCAGCCGAAAACAGGGGGTTGAAGCTTTCTTT.

This chain connects TRBV9 to TRBJ1-5; TRBD1 agrees at 7 bases. V shed 5 bases, J shed 4 bases, and the junction held 6 bases outside the gene matches. The CDR3 spans 14 residues. The germline V gene has CDR1 SGDLS and CDR2 YYNGEE. The CDR3 protein is CASSAGTVNQPQHF. CDR3 nucleotide sequence: TGTGCCAGCAGTGCCGGGACAGTGAATCAGCCCCAGCATTTT.

Here the CDR3 reads CATSKETSGRDEQYF. In DNA, the CDR3 is TGTGCCACCAGCAAAGAGACTAGCGGGAGGGACGAGCAGTACTTC. This chain connects TRBV15 to TRBJ2-7; 14 bases align to TRBD2. CDR3 size: 15 residues. Germline V lookup: CDR1 LNHNV, CDR2 YYDKDF (reference sequence). V dropped 4 bases and J dropped 5; count of bases not matched to a gene: 4.

This clone showed up just a few times. The chain is built from TRBV28 and TRBJ1-1, with a tentative D call TRBD1 (5 bases). This CDR3 has 15 amino acids. The germline gives CDR1 MDHEN, CDR2 SYDVKM. The V and J ends lost 1 base and 5 bases respectively, with 14 bases between them. This CDR3 is CASSLFGGMGTEAFF. Written as DNA, the CDR3 is TGTGCCAGCAGTTTATTTGGGGGGATGGGGACTGAAGCTTTCTTT. The variable domain in full, with the rest retrieved from reference TRBV28 and TRBJ1-1, is DVKVTQSSRYLVKRTGEKVFLECVQDMDHENMFWYRQDPGLGLRLIYFSYDVKMKEKGDIPEGYSVSREKKERFSLILESASTNQTSMYLCASSLFGGMGTEAFFGQGTRLTVV.

V gene TRBV7-2 combines with J gene TRBJ2-3, with 8 bases fitting TRBD2. Losses at the gene ends were 5 bases for V and 2 bases for J; bases not matched to a gene: 6. Germline values: CDR1 SGHTA, CDR2 FQGNSA. The CDR3 extends over 15 amino acids. Here the CDR3 reads CASSIIAGPTDTQYF. The CDR3 coding sequence is TGTGCCAGCAGCATAATAGCGGGGCCCACAGATACGCAGTATTTT.

This clone was counted between two and nine times. The chain carries TRBV5-1 and TRBJ2-1, with 11 nucleotides matching TRBD1. V gave up 4 bases and J gave up 9 bases; unmatched junction bases: 3. Germline CDR1 is SGHRS and CDR2 is YFSETQ. CDR3 length equals 13 residues. CDR3: CASSLGTGGEQFF. The CDR3 DNA reads TGCGCCAGCAGCCTCGGGACAGGGGGTGAGCAGTTCTTC.